The entry below gives a single T cell receptor (beta chain) sequence along with its context. What it binds is not known. Only one base separates this from a far larger clonotype, so it likely reflects a read error. This specimen includes other DNA sequences encoding the same CDR3. This entry comes from a study of OX40 agonist ivuxolimab in advanced cancers. Study information: The patients' treatment was ivuxolimab, an agonistic anti-OX40 (CD134) antibody.

The CDR3 sequence is 16 residues long. V dropped 0 bases and J dropped 5 bases, with 15 bases sitting between them. CDR1 is SGHRS, CDR2 YFSETQ, per germline. Study findings and constraints: Expanded clones were, on average, more numerous among CD8+ T cells than CD4+.

Clones were read by immunoSEQ multiplex PCR, and TCRdb kept only the in-frame ones, dropping some. The data hold 14,000 or so clones, with 82% observed a single time. On cycle 4 day 1 and cycle 7 day 1, as well as at baseline, blood was sampled. The chain couples TRBV5-1 to TRBJ1-5, with D possibly matching TRBD1 (5 bases). Source: CD4+ or CD8+ T cells sorted from blood, taken in a trial of the OX40 agonist ivuxolimab. This TCR was sampled from an adult with an advanced solid tumor such as melanoma, head and neck, liver or kidney cancer. CDR3 sequence (DNA): TGCGCCAGCAGCTTGGCCTCGCAGGGACCGTATCAGCCCCAGCATTTT. This sequence encodes CASSLASQGPYQPQHF.